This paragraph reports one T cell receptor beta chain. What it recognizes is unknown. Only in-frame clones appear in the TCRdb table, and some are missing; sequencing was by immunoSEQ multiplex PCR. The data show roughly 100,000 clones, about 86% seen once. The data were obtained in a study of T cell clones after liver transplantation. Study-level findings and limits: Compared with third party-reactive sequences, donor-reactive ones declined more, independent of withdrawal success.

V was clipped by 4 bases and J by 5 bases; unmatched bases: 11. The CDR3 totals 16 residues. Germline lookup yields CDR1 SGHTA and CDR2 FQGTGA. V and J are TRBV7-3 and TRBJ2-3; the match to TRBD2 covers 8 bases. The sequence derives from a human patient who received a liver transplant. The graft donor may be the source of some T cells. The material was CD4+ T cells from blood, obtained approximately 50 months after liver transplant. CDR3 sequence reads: CASSYRPGGPRDTQYF. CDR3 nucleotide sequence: TGTGCCAGCAGCTACCGCCCGGGGGGGCCGCGAGATACGCAGTATTTT.